The present TCR beta chain was sequenced within a study of blood T cell repertoires in COVID-19. The CDR3 is made up of 18 amino acids. CDR1 is MDHEN and CDR2 is SYDVKM in the germline V gene. J gave up 2 bases and V 7 bases, and 18 bases lay outside the gene matches. Repertoires were generated with immunoSEQ multiplex PCR, while TCRdb's copy carries only in-frame clones and drops some. The table records a few hundred thousand clones, 85% to 90% of them present only once. Sequencing was carried out using PBMCs or T cells enriched from blood (not recorded which). The chain links TRBV28 to TRBJ2-7; 9 bases are a match to TRBD1. The receptor was isolated from a woman younger than 30 who had recovered from COVID-19. The DNA of the CDR3 is TGTGCCAGCAAACGTTCCCGGGACAGGGTTAGGCCTACCTACGAGCAGTACTTC. Encoded protein: CASKRSRDRVRPTYEQYF.